What follows are 12 T cell receptor beta chains derived from one specimen sequenced in a study of PD-1 blockade in classical Hodgkin lymphoma. Time point in this sample: newly diagnosed, previously untreated cHL patient sample. Measured with immunoSEQ multiplex PCR; TCRdb has only the in-frame clones, and not every one. The sample records about 22,000 clones, roughly 94% being singletons. The specimen was peripheral blood mononuclear cells (PBMCs). The source of these receptors is a human donor with classical Hodgkin lymphoma.

A remark on this clone: The junction does not match germline at one end; this may be a read error. The rearrangement uses TRBV6-1 and TRBJ1-1; TRBD1 is a possible D gene (5 bases). CDR1 MNHNS and CDR2 SASEGT come from the germline V gene. The CDR3 extends over 11 amino acids. CDR3 DNA sequence: TGTGCCAGCAGTGAAACGGGGGGAGATCTCTTT. It codes for CASSETGGDLF.

The chain combines TRBV5-1 with TRBJ2-3; D is perhaps TRBD1 (6 bases). The CDR3 consists of 16 residues. Germline CDR1 reads SGHRS; CDR2 reads YFSETQ. Trimming removed 1 base at V and 2 bases at J, with 14 bases between. Here the CDR3 DNA reads TGCGCCAGCAGCTTGCCGGCAGGGGTCATCACAGATACGCAGTATTTT. This encodes CASSLPAGVITDTQYF.

The J gene is TRBJ1-2, the V gene TRBV4-3; no firm D call. The germline gives CDR1 LGHNA, CDR2 YSLEER. Trimming removed 0 bases from V and 10 bases from J, with 15 bases in between. The CDR3 is 14 amino acids. As DNA, the CDR3 is TGCGCCAGCAGCCAAGAAGTTGTCGAGCTCGACTACACCTTC. Residues: CASSQEVVELDYTF.

V and J are TRBV6-6 and TRBJ2-5; 9 bases match TRBD1. Trimming at V came to 6 bases and at J to 5 bases, leaving 7 bases not matched to a gene. The CDR3 is 14 amino acids. The germline V gene has CDR1 MNHNY and CDR2 SVGAGI (reference sequence). The CDR3 region has the DNA TGTGCCAGCAGACTACAGGGGGCTTGGGAGACCCAGTACTTC. Amino acids: CASRLQGAWETQYF.

The CDR3 bases are TGTGCCAGCAGCTTAACCACAGGGGGCTTCGGGTCCTACGAGCAGTACTTC. Its translation: CASSLTTGGFGSYEQYF. J is TRBJ2-7 and V is TRBV11-2; 9 nucleotides align to TRBD1. The germline V gene has CDR1 SGHAT and CDR2 FQNNGV. The CDR3 length is 17 residues. Trimming cost V 2 bases and J 1 base; bases outside gene matches: 9.

The chain couples TRBV7-2 to TRBJ1-2, with 8 positions matching TRBD1. Germline CDR1 and CDR2: SGHTA and FQGNSA. The V gene end was trimmed by 0 bases and the J gene end by 4 bases; junction bases not matched to a gene: 13. There are 18 residues in the CDR3. CDR3 sequence: CASSLAGAGGPGGYGYTF. CDR3 coding DNA: TGTGCCAGCAGCTTAGCGGGGGCAGGGGGCCCAGGGGGCTATGGCTACACCTTC.

V usage is TRBV9 and J usage is TRBJ2-6, with unresolved D. The V end lost 4 bases, the J end lost 2 bases, and 7 bases lay between the germline ends. This CDR3 spans 14 amino acids. Germline V gene lookup returns CDR1 SGDLS and CDR2 YYNGEE. Written as DNA, the CDR3 is TGTGCCAGCAGCTCTAAACCTGGGGCCAACGTCCTGACTTTC. Translation: CASSSKPGANVLTF.

The rearrangement uses TRBV28 and TRBJ2-3; 12 positions agree with TRBD2. This CDR3 comprises 14 residues. V trimming: 8 bases; J trimming: 4 bases; junction bases outside the gene matches: 4. CDR1 and CDR2 from the germline V gene are MDHEN and SYDVKM. CDR3: CASGLAGFSDTQYF. Here the CDR3 DNA reads TGTGCCAGCGGACTAGCGGGGTTCTCAGATACGCAGTATTTT.

The rearrangement uses TRBV28 and TRBJ1-1, with D perhaps TRBD1 (5 bases). CDR3 length equals 13 residues. Trimming removed 8 bases at V and 1 base at J, with 11 bases between. Germline V gene sequence: CDR1 MDHEN, CDR2 SYDVKM. The CDR3 is CASGTTANTEAFF. The CDR3 DNA reads as TGTGCCAGCGGGACGACAGCGAACACTGAAGCTTTCTTT.

The genes are TRBV5-4 and TRBJ2-2; D not resolved. The CDR3 covers 12 residues. Trimming took 4 bases from V and 4 from J, leaving 5 bases between them. Germline CDR1 is SGHNT and CDR2 is YYREEE (reference sequence). The CDR3 DNA reads TGTGCCAGCAGCGGACCCACCGGGGAGCTGTTTTTT. It encodes CASSGPTGELFF.

V usage is TRBV6-4 and J usage is TRBJ2-3; the D gene is possibly TRBD2 (6 bases). The CDR3 has 15 amino acids. Between the trimmed V and J ends, which lost 2 bases and 3 bases, there was a span of 12 bases. Germline V gene sequence: CDR1 MRHNA, CDR2 SNTAGT. CDR3 in amino acids: CASSDGLGGTDTQYF. CDR3 nucleotide sequence: TGTGCCAGCAGTGACGGTTTGGGGGGAACAGATACGCAGTATTTT.

J is TRBJ2-5 and V is TRBV28, with TRBD2 identical over 8 bases. Germline lookup yields CDR1 MDHEN and CDR2 SYDVKM. The CDR3 has 16 amino acids. Germline trimming cut 3 bases from V and 4 bases from J; bases unmatched to any gene: 10. The CDR3 loop reads CASSLPGGPDRETQYF. The CDR3, as DNA: TGTGCCAGCAGTTTGCCGGGGGGGCCCGATAGAGAGACCCAGTACTTC.